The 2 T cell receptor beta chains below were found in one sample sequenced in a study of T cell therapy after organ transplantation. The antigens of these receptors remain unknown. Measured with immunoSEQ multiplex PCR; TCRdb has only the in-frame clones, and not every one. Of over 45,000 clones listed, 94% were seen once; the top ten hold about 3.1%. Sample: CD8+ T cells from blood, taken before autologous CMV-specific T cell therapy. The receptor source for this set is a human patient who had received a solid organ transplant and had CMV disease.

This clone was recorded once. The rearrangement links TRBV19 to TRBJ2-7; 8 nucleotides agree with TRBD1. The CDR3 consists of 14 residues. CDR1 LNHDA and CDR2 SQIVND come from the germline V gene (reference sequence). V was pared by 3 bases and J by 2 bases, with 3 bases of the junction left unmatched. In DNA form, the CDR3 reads TGTGCCAGTAGTATCGGACAGGGCACCTACGAGCAGTACTTC. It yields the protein CASSIGQGTYEQYF.

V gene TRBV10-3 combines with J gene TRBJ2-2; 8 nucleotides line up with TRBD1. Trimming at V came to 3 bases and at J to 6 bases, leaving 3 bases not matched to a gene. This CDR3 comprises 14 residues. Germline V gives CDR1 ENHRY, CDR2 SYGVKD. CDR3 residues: CAISDPQGAGELFF. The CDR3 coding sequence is TGTGCCATCAGTGATCCACAGGGGGCCGGGGAGCTGTTTTTT.